Here is one T cell receptor (beta chain) with its context. No antigen is known for it. Base qualities were left out, and no much larger clone turns up one base away. This specimen belongs to a study of untreated major depressive disorder (dated by TCRdb to about 2018). With regard to the full study: The study was a cross-sectional case-control comparison of T cell phenotype and TCR repertoire between antidepressant-free major depressive disorder patients and individually matched non-depressed controls. What the study reported, not specific to this receptor: For the sequencing comparisons, planned one-tailed tests were run on just three Vbeta families that had been chosen in advance. Strict matching and exclusion criteria produced a comparatively small study sample, limiting generalizability of findings.

Each depressed patient was matched pairwise with a non-depressed control on sex, age, current smoking status and body mass index. All participants were of European descent. To qualify, patients needed a DSM-IV diagnosis of major depressive disorder plus a Hamilton Rating Scale for Depression score of 18 or higher. No psychiatric medication, including antidepressants, had been taken by patients for at least 8 weeks before enrollment. Depression severity ranging from moderate to severe was represented among patients. Participants were excluded if they had major medical conditions, Axis I/II comorbidities, regular medication or illicit drug use, or weekly alcohol intake above 100 g. Roughly 33 ml of peripheral blood was collected into EDTA tubes from each participant. Thawed PBMCs underwent magnetic negative selection with the BD IMag Human CD4 T Lymphocyte Enrichment Set to purify CD4+ T cells. Flow cytometry confirmed that the CD4+ enrichment method typically gave around 94% purity. A subgroup of a handful of case-control pairs, selected blind to chemokine receptor expression and flow-cytometric repertoire skewing results, was subjected to TCRbeta sequencing. Every blood sample was taken in the morning at 8:00 a.m., and Ficoll-Hypaque gradient centrifugation was used to isolate PBMCs. PBMCs were cryopreserved by gradual cooling to -80°C and stored in liquid nitrogen until assayed.

The Qiagen DNeasy Blood and Tissue Kit was used to extract total genomic DNA from the purified CD4+ T cells. Using immunoSEQ immunosequencing protocols, the TCRbeta CDR3 region, as defined by IMGT, was amplified and sequenced. Under the source paper's analysis protocol: Preprocessing of raw sequence data for PCR and sequencing error correction was performed by the immunoSEQ service. The sequence data were loaded into the immunoSEQ Analyzer and then analyzed further using VDJtools v1.0.7. The paired Wilcoxon signed-rank test was applied to assess differences between patients and controls. Here the immuneACCESS table is served through TCRdb, limited to in-frame sequences with V and J called. Missing clones are a known gap in these copies; in checked studies unresolved V genes cover under half, and the rest lacks a known reason. That table furnishes V, J and clone size, whereas the DNA furnished D and trimming. Present in this sample are approximately 15,000 clones, around nine tenths of which were seen just once. Of the sample, 0.82% is held by the ten largest clones.

The sequenced sample consisted of CD4+ T cells from PBMCs. This receptor was taken from a man aged 25-40 years with major depressive disorder.

CDR3 protein: CASSLGTGGMTNEKLFF. The sequenced DNA is TGCGCCAGCAGCTTGGGGACAGGGGGCATGACTAATGAAAAACTGTTTTTT. This receptor chain uses TRBV5-1 and TRBJ1-4, with TRBD1 matching 11 junction bases. From its cysteine to its phenylalanine, the CDR3 spans 17 amino acids. Only CDR3 DNA is held: 51 bases, read in frame from base 1. V lost 0 bases and J lost 2 bases, and the count of bases not matched to a germline gene is 3. CDR1 and CDR2 are drawn from the germline V gene: SGHRS, YFSETQ.